A single sample is the source of the 22 T cell receptor beta chains below, sequenced in a study of radiation and T cells in renal cell carcinoma. Stated treatment: 15 Gy SBRT to primary tumor, nephrectomy 4 weeks later. Data came from immunoSEQ multiplex PCR; TCRdb stores just in-frame clones and leaves some out. The table lists just over 15,000 clones, over 60% of them singletons. Sequencing used tumor tissue, obtained from a patient whose treatment included radiotherapy and nephrectomy. The source is a woman between 65 and 79 years old with renal cell carcinoma.

The CDR3 sequence: CASSYSRLMSTDTQYF. The CDR3 nucleotides are TGTGCCAGCAGTTACTCGAGGTTGATGAGCACAGATACGCAGTATTTT. The chain couples TRBV6-5 to TRBJ2-3; the D is unclear. CDR1 MNHEY and CDR2 SVGAGI come from the germline V gene. The V end lost 0 bases, the J end lost 0 bases, and 10 bases lay between the germline ends. CDR3 length equals 16 residues.

V gene TRBV6-1 combines with J gene TRBJ2-7; weak D call: TRBD1 (6 bases). V lost 6 bases, J lost 2 bases, and 14 bases lay in between. In germline, CDR1 is MNHNS, CDR2 SASEGT. CDR3 length: 14 residues. The CDR3 region is CASRTGTSTYEQYF. The CDR3 nucleotides are TGTGCCAGCAGAACCGGGACATCTACCTACGAGCAGTACTTC.

This chain connects TRBV7-2 to TRBJ2-5, with 11 bases that match TRBD2. Germline trimming cut 5 bases from V and 3 bases from J; bases unmatched to any gene: 8. The CDR3 loop spans 16 amino acids. Looked up from germline, CDR1 is SGHTA and CDR2 is FQGNSA. CDR3 DNA: TGTGCCAGCAGCGAGGGACTAGCGGCTCCAGAAGAGACCCAGTACTTC. It yields the protein CASSEGLAAPEETQYF.

The table lists this clone with a few counts. The CDR3 bases are TGTGCCAGTAGTTCGAGGACAGGGTGGAATAATTCACCCCTCCACTTT. It specifies CASSSRTGWNNSPLHF. This chain joins TRBV19 and TRBJ1-6; 8 bases align to TRBD1. The CDR3 runs 16 residues. The V and J ends lost 5 bases and 5 bases, in that order; junction bases with no gene match: 8. Per the germline V gene, CDR1 is LNHDA and CDR2 is SQIVND (reference sequence). Drawing the rest from reference TRBV19 and TRBJ1-6, the complete variable domain is DGGITQSPKYLFRKEGQNVTLSCEQNLNHDAMYWYRQDPGQGLRLIYYSQIVNDFQKGDIAEGYSVSREKKESFPLTVTSAQKNPTAFYLCASSSRTGWNNSPLHFGNGTRLTVT.

The chain joins TRBV11-2 to TRBJ2-5; TRBD2 matches 7 bases. CDR1 is SGHAT and CDR2 is FQNNGV in the germline V gene. The CDR3 extends over 15 amino acids. The V gene end was trimmed by 0 bases and the J gene end by 7 bases; junction bases not matched to a gene: 8. This CDR3 reads CASSLEPSGAGTQYF. In DNA form, the CDR3 reads TGTGCCAGCAGCTTAGAGCCTAGCGGTGCGGGGACCCAGTACTTC.

The chain links TRBV9 to TRBJ1-3, with unresolved D. V was shortened by 3 bases and J by 2 bases, with 12 bases between the two germline ends. The germline gives CDR1 SGDLS, CDR2 YYNGEE. The CDR3 has 15 amino acids. CDR3 DNA: TGTGCCAGCAGCGCTCCCTCCTCAGCTGGAAACACCATATATTTT. This sequence encodes CASSAPSSAGNTIYF.

Worth noting for this clone: Other DNA sequences within the sample encode an identical CDR3. The CDR3 coding sequence is TGTGCCAGCAGTGAGGCGGCAGGGGGAGATGGCTACACCTTC. The encoded protein is CASSEAAGGDGYTF. V gene TRBV6-1 combines with J gene TRBJ1-2; 7 nucleotides line up with TRBD1. CDR1 is MNHNS, CDR2 SASEGT, per germline. Unmatched junction bases numbered 7, after V lost 3 bases and J lost 6 bases. The CDR3 is made up of 14 amino acids.

V gene TRBV5-6 combines with J gene TRBJ2-6, with D tentatively TRBD1 (5 bases). Germline V gene lookup returns CDR1 SGHDT and CDR2 YYEEEE. This CDR3 is 15 amino acids long. V lost 3 bases to trimming and J lost 1 base, with 8 bases between them. The CDR3 here is CASSSQVSGANVLTF. The CDR3 DNA is TGTGCCAGCAGCTCACAGGTATCTGGGGCCAACGTCCTGACTTTC. The whole variable domain, remainder taken from reference TRBV5-6 and TRBJ2-6, is DAGVTQSPTHLIKTRGQQVTLRCSPKSGHDTVSWYQQALGQGPQFIFQYYEEEERQRGNFPDRFSGHQFPNYSSELNVNALLLGDSALYLCASSSQVSGANVLTFGAGSRLTVL.

The table lists this clone with a few counts. The V call is TRBV6-4, the J call TRBJ2-2; D may be TRBD1 (5 bases). The V gene lost 3 bases and the J gene lost 5 bases, with 10 bases spanning the gap. CDR3 length: 14 amino acids. Germline V gene data show CDR1 as MRHNA and CDR2 as SNTAGT. CDR3 in DNA: TGTGCCAGCAGTGAGGACGACAGTACCGGGGAGCTGTTTTTT. It encodes CASSEDDSTGELFF.

The chain is built from TRBV7-7 and TRBJ1-2; 7 nucleotides agree with TRBD1. This CDR3 spans 16 amino acids. J lost 7 bases, V lost 0 bases, and 11 bases had no gene match. From germline, CDR1 is SSHAT and CDR2 FNYEAQ (reference sequence). The chain's CDR3 is CASSLARDSQETGYTF. CDR3 bases: TGTGCCAGCAGCTTAGCGAGGGACAGCCAAGAAACTGGCTACACCTTC. Complete variable domain (other parts from reference TRBV7-7 and TRBJ1-2): GAGVSQSPRYKVTKRGQDVTLRCDPISSHATLYWYQQALGQGPEFLTYFNYEAQPDKSGLPSDRFSAERPEGSISTLTIQRTEQRDSAMYRCASSLARDSQETGYTFGSGTRLTVV.

This clone appeared a single time. The J gene is TRBJ2-5, the V gene TRBV5-6; D may correspond to TRBD1 or TRBD2 (6 bases each). Trimming removed 2 bases from V and 2 bases from J, with 10 bases in between. In germline, CDR1 is SGHDT, CDR2 YYEEEE. This CDR3 has 14 amino acids. The CDR3, as DNA: TGTGCCAGCAGCTTTTCGGGGGCACAAGAGACCCAGTACTTC. As protein: CASSFSGAQETQYF.

The chain uses TRBV7-6 and TRBJ2-7, with D maybe TRBD2 (5 bases). V shed 2 bases and J shed 2 bases, with 19 bases lying between them. This CDR3 contains 17 residues. CDR1 is SGHVS, CDR2 FNYEAQ, per germline. The CDR3: CASSLLVGVSLPYEQYF. CDR3 coding DNA: TGTGCCAGCAGCTTACTGGTGGGAGTATCGTTGCCCTACGAGCAGTACTTC.

As for this clone: One junction end does not reproduce the germline sequence, and a read error may be involved. J is TRBJ2-1 and V is TRBV5-3; the D gene is possibly TRBD2 (5 bases). TRBV5-3 is identified as an open reading frame with a role that is uncertain. This CDR3 comprises 14 residues. CDR3: CASSLGVYIDEQFF. CDR3 coding DNA: TGTGCCAGCAGCTTGGGAGTCTATATCGATGAGCAGTTCTTC.

The rearrangement links TRBV4-1 to TRBJ2-7; no firm D call. Germline CDR1 reads MGHRA; CDR2 reads YSYEKL. The germline V and J ends were trimmed by 3 bases and 0 bases, with 6 bases remaining between them. CDR3 length: 13 residues. CDR3 sequence: CASSHSTSYEQYF. The CDR3 nucleotides are TGCGCCAGCAGCCACAGCACCTCCTACGAGCAGTACTTC.

This chain joins TRBV4-2 and TRBJ2-7; the D is unclear. The CDR3 is 15 amino acids. Germline CDR1 reads LGHNA; CDR2 reads YNFKEQ. Trimming shortened V by 0 bases and J by 1 base, and 10 bases separated the two germline ends. The CDR3 region is CASSQEPGSSYEQYF. CDR3 nucleotides: TGTGCCAGCAGCCAAGAGCCGGGTTCGTCCTACGAGCAGTACTTC.

The chain carries TRBV20-1 and TRBJ2-7; D not resolved. The CDR3 runs to 11 residues. Per the germline V gene, CDR1 is DFQATT and CDR2 is SNEGSKA (reference sequence). The V end was cut by 5 bases, the J end by 2 bases, with 7 bases between. The CDR3 nucleotides read TGCAGTGCTCGCCCCGCCTACGAGCAGTACTTC. Translated: CSARPAYEQYF.

The chain is built from TRBV7-3 and TRBJ2-1, with D maybe TRBD2 (6 bases). Trimming shortened V by 0 bases and J by 3 bases, and 9 bases separated the two germline ends. The CDR3 is made up of 15 amino acids. Germline CDR1 reads SGHTA; CDR2 reads FQGTGA. The CDR3 DNA is TGTGCCAGCAGCTTAACGGAGGGGAGCTACAATGAGCAGTTCTTC. Its translation is CASSLTEGSYNEQFF.

The CDR3 DNA sequence: TGTGCCAGCTCACCATCGGAACTAGCGGGAGGAATCTACGAGCAGTACTTC. Residues: CASSPSELAGGIYEQYF. V usage is TRBV18 and J usage is TRBJ2-7; 12 nucleotides align to TRBD2. This CDR3 region has 17 residues. Germline trimming cut 2 bases from V and 3 bases from J; bases unmatched to any gene: 8. Germline values: CDR1 KGHSH, CDR2 LQKENI. Together with reference TRBV18 and TRBJ2-7, the CDR3 gives the full variable domain: NAGVMQNPRHLVRRRGQEARLRCSPMKGHSHVYWYRQLPEEGLKFMVYLQKENIIDESGMPKERFSAEFPKEGPSILRIQQVVRGDSAAYFCASSPSELAGGIYEQYFGPGTRLTVT.

This clone is termed medium-sized. V gene TRBV4-1 combines with J gene TRBJ1-1; D is undetermined. Germline V CDR1 and CDR2: MGHRA, YSYEKL. The CDR3 covers 10 residues. V gave up 6 bases and J gave up 4 bases, with 3 bases separating them. CDR3 sequence reads: CASSGTEAFF. The CDR3 nucleotides are TGCGCCAGCAGTGGCACTGAAGCTTTCTTT.

The rearrangement joins TRBV7-6 to TRBJ2-3, with no clear D. The V gene lost 1 base and the J gene lost 3 bases, with 8 bases spanning the gap. In germline, CDR1 is SGHVS, CDR2 FNYEAQ. CDR3 size: 14 residues. CDR3 nucleotide sequence: TGTGCCAGCAGCTTAGATTTTAGAACAGATACGCAGTATTTT. Amino acids: CASSLDFRTDTQYF.

This clone was detected once. V is TRBV6-4 and J is TRBJ2-7, with 7 positions matching TRBD1. Per germline, CDR1 MRHNA and CDR2 SNTAGT. J lost 7 bases, V lost 6 bases, and 12 bases had no gene match. This CDR3 has 14 residues. The CDR3 DNA reads TGTGCCAGCAGCGTACAGGGGTTCGCGGGTGAGCAGTACTTC. Amino acids: CASSVQGFAGEQYF.

The CDR3 DNA reads as TGTGCCAGCAGCTATTTATGGGACAGGGCTCCCCCTGGGGCCAACGTCCTGACTTTC. Translation gives CASSYLWDRAPPGANVLTF. The chain has TRBV7-9 and TRBJ2-6; 9 bases match TRBD1. The V and J ends lost 4 bases and 2 bases, in that order; junction bases with no gene match: 12. The CDR3 length is 19 residues. The V gene's germline CDR1 is SEHNR and CDR2 FQNEAQ (reference sequence).